Each of the 10 T cell receptor beta chains below was sequenced from the same sample in a study of blood T cells in healthy people across ages. Together with a sample-barcoded 5' primer, a J-beta primer mix was included in a second PCR lasting about 7 to 12 cycles. TCRdb redid the calling of the 5' RACE reads with MiXCR, one entry per CDR3 protein. The sample lists over 1,300,000 distinct CDR3 sequences, approximately 60% seen once, with 6.5% to 8% in the top ten. Sequencing input: blood. The receptors here all came from a young man in good health.

This clonotype was counted a few times. V is TRBV29-1 and J is TRBJ2-3; D call uncertain. The germline V gene encodes CDR1 SQVTM and CDR2 ANQGSEA. With 7 bases removed from V and 9 bases from J, the gap between germline ends came to 17 bases. The CDR3 runs to 12 residues. CDR3 DNA: TGCAGCGCTACTGACCCTAGTAACACGCAGTATTTT. This codes for CSATDPSNTQYF.

The rearrangement uses TRBV25-1 and TRBJ2-5; D unresolved. The CDR3 extends over 15 amino acids. Germline V gene data show CDR1 as MGHDK and CDR2 as SYGVNS. The germline V and J ends were trimmed by 4 bases and 1 base, with 13 bases remaining between them. CDR3 sequence: CASSADGRSQETQYF. The DNA of the CDR3 is TGTGCCAGCAGTGCAGACGGACGCAGCCAAGAGACCCAGTACTTC.

V is TRBV18 and J is TRBJ2-5, with 9 positions matching TRBD1. Germline loops: CDR1 KGHSH, CDR2 LQKENI. CDR3 length: 16 residues. Trimming removed 1 base from V and 11 bases from J; junction bases left unmatched: 14. The CDR3 DNA reads TGTGCCAGCTCACCACTACCCGGGACAGGGAGGAATGAGCAGTACTTC. Amino acids: CASSPLPGTGRNEQYF.

This clonotype was seen only a few times. The chain joins TRBV27 to TRBJ2-7, with D perhaps given as TRBD1 or TRBD2 (5 bases each). With 1 base removed from V and 4 bases from J, the gap between germline ends came to 14 bases. Per germline, CDR1 MNHEY and CDR2 SMNVEV (reference sequence). There are 15 residues in the CDR3. The CDR3 sequence is CASSLFQGPGYEQYF. CDR3 sequence (DNA): TGTGCCAGCAGTTTATTTCAGGGACCTGGGTACGAGCAGTACTTC.

The table lists this clonotype with a few counts. V gene TRBV29-1 combines with J gene TRBJ2-1; possibly TRBD1 or TRBD2 for D (6 bases each). Between the trimmed V and J ends, which lost 0 bases and 2 bases, there was a span of 17 bases. This CDR3 comprises 17 residues. Germline CDR1 SQVTM, CDR2 ANQGSEA. For the CDR3, the DNA is TGCAGCGTTGAAGATCGGGGGCGAGTTACTCCCTACAATGAGCAGTTCTTC. Translation gives CSVEDRGRVTPYNEQFF.

This clonotype was seen a few times. V and J are TRBV4-3 and TRBJ1-4; no definite D call. CDR1 and CDR2 (germline): LGHNA, YSLEER. V was clipped by 0 bases and J by 0 bases, with 8 bases between them. The CDR3 contains 16 residues. CDR3 coding DNA: TGCGCCAGCAGCCAAGATGGGGATGCAACTAATGAAAAACTGTTTTTT. This gives the protein CASSQDGDATNEKLFF.

A few counts support this clonotype. CDR3 region: CASSQAGTSGGVRYF. As DNA, the CDR3 is TGTGCCAGCAGCCAAGCCGGGACTAGCGGGGGGGTTAGGTACTTC. The genes are TRBV3-1 and TRBJ2-7; TRBD2 agrees at 16 bases. Germline V CDR1 and CDR2: LGHDT, YNNKEL (reference sequence). The CDR3 has 15 residues. V was clipped by 1 base and J by 12 bases; unmatched bases: 6.

This clonotype has more than one count but fewer than ten. The chain combines TRBV7-2 with TRBJ2-7; possible D gene TRBD2, 7 bases. The germline V and J ends were trimmed by 2 bases and 2 bases, with 16 bases remaining between them. The CDR3 covers 16 residues. Germline V gives CDR1 SGHTA, CDR2 FQGNSA. CDR3 sequence: CASSLNFGGGPYEQYF. In nucleotides, the CDR3 is TGTGCCAGCAGCTTAAATTTCGGCGGGGGCCCCTACGAGCAGTACTTC.

This clonotype was seen only a few times. The V call is TRBV29-1, the J call TRBJ2-1; 10 bases agree with TRBD1. The J segment lost 3 bases and the V segment lost 3 bases, leaving 5 bases of the junction unmatched. The CDR3 has 15 amino acids. Germline values: CDR1 SQVTM, CDR2 ANQGSEA. The CDR3, as DNA: TGCAGCGTTGAGGTCGGGACAGGGGTCTACAATGAGCAGTTCTTC. Translating it yields CSVEVGTGVYNEQFF.

This clonotype was found a few times. The genes are TRBV4-1 and TRBJ2-7; D not certain. In germline, CDR1 is MGHRA, CDR2 YSYEKL. V dropped 0 bases and J dropped 7 bases, with 16 bases sitting between them. This CDR3 has 15 residues. This CDR3 is CASSQDRSGLGEQYF. CDR3 nucleotide sequence: TGCGCCAGCAGCCAAGATCGGTCGGGCTTGGGAGAGCAGTACTTC.